The 25 T cell receptor beta chains listed next were all sequenced from one sample in a study of T cells in Graves' hyperthyroidism and ophthalmopathy. The CDR3 regions of TCR beta were amplified from RNA transcripts. The HTBI primer set drove a first-round RT-PCR of the TCR CDR3. TCRdb called the multiplex PCR reads again in MiXCR, with one record for every CDR3 protein. The table shows around 290,000 distinct CDR3 sequences, with about 17% occurring only once. Sequencing input: blood. Receptor source: a woman aged 55-70 years with Graves' ophthalmopathy.

This clonotype was detected ten times or more. The J gene is TRBJ2-1, the V gene TRBV20-1, with 9 bases that match TRBD1. Trimming took 5 bases from V and 11 from J; bases not matched to a gene: 4. Per germline, CDR1 DFQATT and CDR2 SNEGSKA (reference sequence). This CDR3 is 11 amino acids long. In DNA, the CDR3 is TGCAGTGCTGTAACAGGGGGCAAGCAGTTCTTC. Protein sequence: CSAVTGGKQFF.

This chain uses TRBV11-2 with TRBJ2-6; a possible D gene is TRBD2 (5 bases). Germline CDR1 SGHAT, CDR2 FQNNGV. Trimming shortened V by 1 base and J by 4 bases, and 23 bases separated the two germline ends. The CDR3 length is 20 residues. CDR3 sequence reads: CASSLGTGRSAGGGANVLTF. In nucleotides, the CDR3 is TGTGCCAGCAGCTTAGGGACTGGCAGGTCCGCGGGCGGCGGGGCCAACGTCCTGACTTTC. The full variable domain, rest sourced from reference TRBV11-2 and TRBJ2-6, is EAGVAQSPRYKIIEKRQSVAFWCNPISGHATLYWYQQILGQGPKLLIQFQNNGVVDDSQLPKDRFSAERLKGVDSTLKIQPAKLEDSAVYLCASSLGTGRSAGGGANVLTFGAGSRLTVL.

This clonotype was found many times. The rearrangement uses TRBV11-1 and TRBJ1-5; 7 bases agree with TRBD1. V shed 4 bases, J shed 0 bases, and the junction held 3 bases outside the gene matches. The CDR3 is 15 amino acids. From germline, CDR1 is SGHAT and CDR2 FQDESV (reference sequence). CDR3 nucleotide sequence: TGTGCCAGCAGCTGGAACAGGGGTAGCAATCAGCCCCAGCATTTT. This encodes CASSWNRGSNQPQHF.

Details on this clonotype: Relative to the germline gene, one junction end is altered; a read error may explain this. The chain links TRBV20-1 to TRBJ1-5; D remains unclear. CDR1 and CDR2 (germline): DFQATT, SNEGSKA (reference sequence). The CDR3 is 15 residues long. CDR3 sequence reads: CGARDFGQGNQPQHF. As DNA, the CDR3 is TGCGGTGCTAGAGATTTTGGGCAGGGCAATCAGCCCCAGCATTTT.

This clonotype was observed many times. The V call is TRBV7-2, the J call TRBJ2-1, with a tentative D call TRBD1 (6 bases). Germline CDR1 SGHTA, CDR2 FQGNSA. The germline V and J ends were trimmed by 2 bases and 6 bases, with 14 bases remaining between them. This CDR3 spans 15 amino acids. CDR3 bases: TGTGCCAGCAGCTTAAGAACAGGGAATACCAATGAGCAGTTCTTC. Its protein product is CASSLRTGNTNEQFF.

This clonotype appeared a few times. The rearrangement links TRBV7-9 to TRBJ1-1; TRBD1 might be the D (5 bases). V was shortened by 1 base and J by 0 bases, with 15 bases between the two germline ends. The CDR3 extends over 17 amino acids. Germline-derived CDR1 and CDR2 are SEHNR and FQNEAQ (reference sequence). Written as DNA, the CDR3 is TGTGCCAGCAGCTTAGGGGGGGTCGTTCCTATGAACACTGAAGCTTTCTTT. It yields the protein CASSLGGVVPMNTEAFF.

This clonotype has ten or more counts. This chain's CDR3 is CASSYWRDAEAFF. CDR3 sequence (DNA): TGTGCCAGCAGTTATTGGCGGGACGCTGAAGCTTTCTTT. The J gene is TRBJ1-1, the V gene TRBV6-2 or TRBV6-3; perhaps TRBD1 as D (5 bases). Germline lookup yields CDR1 MNHEY and CDR2 SVGEGT. Between the trimmed V and J ends, which lost 3 bases and 6 bases, there was a span of 11 bases. There are 13 residues in the CDR3.

The sample holds a few counts of this clonotype. The rearrangement links TRBV20-1 to TRBJ2-5, with a weak D call TRBD2 (6 bases). The CDR3 sequence is 15 residues long. V lost 5 bases, J lost 2 bases, and 18 bases lay in between. The germline V gene encodes CDR1 DFQATT and CDR2 SNEGSKA (reference sequence). In nucleotides, the CDR3 is TGCAGTGCTTCTCCTCTCTACGGGGGACAAGAGACCCAGTACTTC. It translates to CSASPLYGGQETQYF.

The chain uses TRBV3-1 and TRBJ2-7, with D possibly matching TRBD1 (5 bases). V was trimmed by 1 base and J by 0 bases, leaving 7 bases between them. This CDR3 is 14 amino acids long. Germline-derived CDR1 and CDR2 are LGHDT and YNNKEL (reference sequence). Here the CDR3 reads CASSQGRGSYEQYF. As DNA, the CDR3 is TGTGCCAGCAGCCAAGGTAGGGGCTCCTACGAGCAGTACTTC.

This rearrangement joins TRBV19 to TRBJ1-6; 7 bases are a match to TRBD1. The CDR3 is 15 amino acids. The ends lost 1 base at V and 10 bases at J; junction bases unmatched: 7. Germline V CDR1 and CDR2: LNHDA, SQIVND (reference sequence). CDR3 sequence (DNA): TGTGCCAGTAGTATAGTTCGACAGGGTGGATCACCCCTCCACTTT. It translates to CASSIVRQGGSPLHF.

The CDR3: CSARDLGQPQHF. For the CDR3, the DNA is TGCAGTGCTAGAGATCTTGGTCAGCCCCAGCATTTT. The chain has TRBV20-1 and TRBJ1-5; D gene ambiguous. This CDR3 spans 12 amino acids. CDR1 is DFQATT, CDR2 SNEGSKA, per germline (reference sequence). V gave up 0 bases and J gave up 6 bases, with 6 bases separating them.

The CDR3 loop reads CASRDGMSRGYTF. The CDR3 nucleotides are TGTGCCAGCAGGGACGGAATGTCGCGTGGCTACACCTTC. This chain connects TRBV2 to TRBJ1-2; the D is unclear. This CDR3 is built from 13 residues. Per germline, CDR1 SNHLY and CDR2 FYNNEI. Trimming removed 6 bases from V and 7 bases from J, with 15 bases in between.

This clonotype was observed many times. The chain is built from TRBV28 and TRBJ1-5; D might be TRBD1 (5 bases). V was clipped by 3 bases and J by 3 bases, with 9 bases between them. The CDR3 spans 14 residues. Germline V gene sequence: CDR1 MDHEN, CDR2 SYDVKM. CDR3 DNA: TGTGCCAGCAGTTTGGCAGGGTTCAATCAGCCCCAGCATTTT. Translating gives CASSLAGFNQPQHF.

This clonotype was seen at least ten times. V and J are TRBV27 and TRBJ2-3, with D possibly TRBD2 on 5 matching bases. The germline CDR1 and CDR2 sequences are MNHEY and SMNVEV (reference sequence). This CDR3 has 15 residues. V lost 0 bases to trimming and J lost 6 bases, with 13 bases between them. The CDR3: CASSLSKSGGDTQYF. Written as DNA, the CDR3 is TGTGCCAGCAGTTTATCGAAGAGCGGTGGCGATACGCAGTATTTT.

This clonotype has only a few counts. The V call is TRBV30, the J call TRBJ2-1, with a weak D call TRBD2 (5 bases). Germline V gene sequence: CDR1 GTSNPN, CDR2 SVGIG (reference sequence). The germline V and J ends were trimmed by 3 bases and 4 bases, with 13 bases remaining between them. The CDR3 extends over 14 amino acids. CDR3 residues: CAWRGVSLYNEQFF. CDR3 DNA: TGTGCCTGGAGGGGAGTATCCCTTTACAATGAGCAGTTCTTC.

This clonotype was seen at least ten times. The chain has TRBV11-2 and TRBJ2-7; D unresolved. V was trimmed by 5 bases and J by 4 bases, leaving 15 bases between them. The CDR3 runs 14 residues. Germline CDR1 and CDR2: SGHAT and FQNNGV. CDR3 coding DNA: TGTGCCAGCAGCCCCCTTCGCGGCCCATACGAGCAGTACTTC. Protein: CASSPLRGPYEQYF.

This clonotype was seen many times. This chain uses TRBV7-2 with TRBJ1-2; D not resolved. The germline CDR1 and CDR2 sequences are SGHTA and FQGNSA. Deletions cut 0 bases from V and 6 bases from J, with 17 bases between. The CDR3 has 16 amino acids. The DNA for the CDR3 is TGTGCCAGCAGCTTAGCTCTCGCGCCAACAATTAATGGCTACACCTTC. Its protein product is CASSLALAPTINGYTF.

This clonotype was observed many times. V usage is TRBV6-2 or TRBV6-3 and J usage is TRBJ2-7; TRBD2 aligns across 10 bases. Trimming removed 7 bases from V and 5 bases from J; junction bases left unmatched: 5. The CDR3 length is 13 residues. CDR1 MNHEY and CDR2 SVGEGT come from the germline V gene. The CDR3 region has the DNA TGTGCCAGCAAACCTAGCGGGAGCCACGAGCAGTACTTC. Translation: CASKPSGSHEQYF.

This clonotype has only a few counts. The rearrangement links TRBV27 to TRBJ2-2; 8 nucleotides align to TRBD1. V was clipped by 3 bases and J by 6 bases; unmatched bases: 3. This CDR3 comprises 14 residues. Germline CDR1 MNHEY, CDR2 SMNVEV (reference sequence). As DNA, the CDR3 is TGTGCCAGCAGTTTCTCACAGGGGGCCGGGGAGCTGTTTTTT. Translated: CASSFSQGAGELFF.

This clonotype came up many times. The chain carries TRBV7-8 and TRBJ2-2; 7 bases map to TRBD1. V shed 5 bases and J 4 bases; nucleotides not matched to a gene: 7. Germline-derived CDR1 and CDR2 are SGHVS and FQNEAQ. The CDR3 sequence is 15 residues long. CDR3 loop: CASSTEQGFTGELFF. The CDR3 nucleotides are TGTGCCAGCAGCACCGAACAGGGGTTCACCGGGGAGCTGTTTTTT.

V is TRBV12-3 or TRBV12-4 and J is TRBJ1-4; TRBD1 matches at 9 bases. After removal of 5 bases from V and 5 bases from J, the junction contained 6 bases not matched to a gene. The CDR3 contains 15 residues. CDR3 in amino acids: CASSPSGTGNEKLFF. In DNA form, the CDR3 reads TGTGCCAGCAGTCCCTCCGGGACAGGGAATGAAAAACTGTTTTTT.

The chain couples TRBV19 to TRBJ1-2; no clear D gene. V was cut by 3 bases and J by 3 bases, with 8 bases left in between. The CDR3 contains 13 residues. Per germline, CDR1 LNHDA and CDR2 SQIVND (reference sequence). The CDR3 region is CASSMYSDYGYTF. The CDR3 coding sequence is TGTGCCAGTAGTATGTACAGTGACTATGGCTACACCTTC.

This rearrangement joins TRBV12-3 or TRBV12-4 to TRBJ2-1, with TRBD2 identical over 12 bases. With 5 bases clipped from V and 7 bases from J, the junction kept 6 bases outside the gene matches. CDR3 length: 15 amino acids. DNA for the CDR3: TGTGCCAGCAGTCTGCTAGCGGGGGGGCTTAATGAGCAGTTCTTC. Translation: CASSLLAGGLNEQFF.

The chain is built from TRBV28 and TRBJ2-3, with a weak D call TRBD2 (7 bases). Trimming cost V 5 bases and J 3 bases, with 18 bases left between them. Germline V gives CDR1 MDHEN, CDR2 SYDVKM. This CDR3 region has 16 residues. The CDR3 sequence: CASSLLLGGDTDTQYF. In nucleotides, the CDR3 is TGTGCCAGCAGTCTACTACTAGGGGGGGATACAGATACGCAGTATTTT.

This clonotype was found many times. The rearrangement uses TRBV20-1 and TRBJ1-1, with no clear D. The CDR3 is 15 amino acids. Germline values: CDR1 DFQATT, CDR2 SNEGSKA (reference sequence). V lost 6 bases and J lost 3, with 20 bases in between. The CDR3 protein is CSAPVRPSRDTEAFF. CDR3 DNA: TGCAGTGCCCCGGTACGTCCATCTCGGGACACTGAAGCTTTCTTT.